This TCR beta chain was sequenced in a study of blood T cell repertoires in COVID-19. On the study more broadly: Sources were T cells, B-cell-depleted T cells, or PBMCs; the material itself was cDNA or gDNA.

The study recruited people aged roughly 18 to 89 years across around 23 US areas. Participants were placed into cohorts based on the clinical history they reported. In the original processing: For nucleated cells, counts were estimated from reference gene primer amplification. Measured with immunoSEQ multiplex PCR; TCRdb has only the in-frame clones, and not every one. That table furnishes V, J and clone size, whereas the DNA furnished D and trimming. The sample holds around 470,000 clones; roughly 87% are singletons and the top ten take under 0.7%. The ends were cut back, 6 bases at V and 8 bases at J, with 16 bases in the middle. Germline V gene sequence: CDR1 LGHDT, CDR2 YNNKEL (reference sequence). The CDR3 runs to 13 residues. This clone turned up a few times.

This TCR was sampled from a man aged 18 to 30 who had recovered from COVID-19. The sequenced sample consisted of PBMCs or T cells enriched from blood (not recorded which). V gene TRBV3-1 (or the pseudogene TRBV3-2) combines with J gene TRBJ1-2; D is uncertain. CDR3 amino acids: CASRPGYREGYTF. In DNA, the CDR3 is TGTGCCAGCAGACCGGGCTACCGGGAAGGCTACACCTTC.